This T cell receptor (beta chain) was captured by sequencing in a study of T cell responses to AZD1222 COVID-19 vaccine. Sequenced by immunoSEQ multiplex PCR; TCRdb stores in-frame clones only, minus some. The table includes about 150,000 clones, about 90% detected once. Germline CDR1 is SGHKS and CDR2 is YYEKEE (reference sequence). This CDR3 has 16 residues. V gave up 6 bases and J gave up 4 bases; unmatched junction bases: 15. This TCR was sampled from an adult in good health. This chain links TRBV5-5 with TRBJ2-7; 8 bases are a match to TRBD1. Sequencing was performed on peripheral blood, taken on day 0 of AZD1222 vaccination. CDR3: CASNPAPGGLAYEQYF. The CDR3 nucleotides read TGTGCCAGCAACCCCGCACCAGGGGGCCTTGCTTACGAGCAGTACTTC.